These 22 T cell receptor beta chains came from one sample sequenced in a study of T cells in Graves' hyperthyroidism and ophthalmopathy. Researchers amplified the TCR beta CDR3 regions from RNA transcripts. TCR CDR3 regions were first amplified by RT-PCR with HTBI primers. Via MiXCR, TCRdb re-called the multiplex PCR reads, giving one row per CDR3 protein. This table holds over 450,000 distinct CDR3 sequences, approximately 17% found once. Sequenced: blood. The source is a woman younger than 35 with Graves' ophthalmopathy.

CDR3 in DNA: TGTGCCACCAGCCGAGGGGGCCTCCAGGACGAAAAACTGTTTTTT. It is translated as CATSRGGLQDEKLFF. This sequence joins TRBV15 and TRBJ1-4; 7 nucleotides match TRBD1. V dropped 5 bases and J dropped 8; count of bases not matched to a gene: 11. CDR1 and CDR2 (germline): LNHNV, YYDKDF (reference sequence). The CDR3 consists of 15 residues.

A few counts support this clonotype. The rearrangement links TRBV5-6 to TRBJ1-4; no reliable D call. CDR3 length: 17 residues. V was clipped by 1 base and J by 7 bases, with 20 bases between them. The germline V gene has CDR1 SGHDT and CDR2 YYEEEE. The CDR3 sequence is CASSLKASGVRTEKLFF. The CDR3 bases are TGTGCCAGCAGCTTGAAGGCCTCCGGGGTCAGGACTGAAAAACTGTTTTTT.

This clonotype has ten or more counts. This sequence joins TRBV2 and TRBJ2-5; D is uncertain. Trimming took off 3 bases at V and 3 bases at J, with 2 bases between the two ends. Per germline, CDR1 SNHLY and CDR2 FYNNEI. The CDR3 is 11 residues long. In nucleotides, the CDR3 is TGTGCCAGCAGTGACAAAGAGACCCAGTACTTC. Residues: CASSDKETQYF.

This clonotype was seen only a few times. V gene TRBV29-1 combines with J gene TRBJ2-1; no clear D gene. Deletions cut 1 base from V and 6 bases from J, with 10 bases between. CDR1 is SQVTM, CDR2 ANQGSEA, per germline. This CDR3 contains 13 residues. The CDR3 coding sequence is TGCAGCGTTGAAGGGCTTATACTCAATGAGCAGTTCTTC. Amino acids: CSVEGLILNEQFF.

This clonotype was found many times. Possible read error: a much larger clone is one base away. CDR3 nucleotide sequence: TGTGCCAGCAGCTTAGGGGTGGGCTCCTACAATGAGCAGTTCTTC. Translating gives CASSLGVGSYNEQFF. The chain recombines TRBV7-6 with TRBJ2-1; no firm D call. The CDR3 covers 15 residues. Deletions cut 1 base from V and 0 bases from J, with 7 bases between. Germline loops: CDR1 SGHVS, CDR2 FNYEAQ.

The V call is TRBV20-1, the J call TRBJ1-2, with D possibly TRBD1 on 6 matching bases. Germline CDR1 reads DFQATT; CDR2 reads SNEGSKA (reference sequence). Trimming shortened V by 6 bases and J by 4 bases, and 15 bases separated the two germline ends. The CDR3 runs 13 residues. In nucleotides, the CDR3 is TGCAGTGCCCGACGGGACATCGGCTATGGCTACACCTTC. Amino acids: CSARRDIGYGYTF.

This clonotype was recorded many times. For the CDR3, the DNA is TGTGCCAGCAGCTTGCGGAGGGAGGGGTTTATTTCACCCCTCCACTTT. Translating it yields CASSLRREGFISPLHF. The chain carries TRBV11-3 and TRBJ1-6, with D tentatively TRBD1 (5 bases). Deletions cut 3 bases from V and 9 bases from J, with 18 bases between. Germline CDR1 reads SGHNT; CDR2 reads YENEEA. The CDR3 spans 16 residues. Variable domain in full (rest from reference TRBV11-3 and TRBJ1-6): EAGVVQSPRYKIIEKKQPVAFWCNPISGHNTLYWYLQNLGQGPELLIRYENEEAVDDSQLPKDRFSAERLKGVDSTLKIQPAELGDSAVYLCASSLRREGFISPLHFGNGTRLTVT.

This clonotype was observed at least ten times. The chain links TRBV7-9 to TRBJ2-5, with 7 bases matching TRBD1. CDR3 length: 17 residues. Germline trimming cut 6 bases from V and 4 bases from J; bases unmatched to any gene: 17. Germline V gene data show CDR1 as SEHNR and CDR2 as FQNEAQ (reference sequence). The DNA of the CDR3 is TGTGCCAGCAGTTTCTTACGGTCCACAGGGGATGGAGAGACCCAGTACTTC. This translates into CASSFLRSTGDGETQYF.

This clonotype showed up many times. The V and J genes are TRBV6-1 and TRBJ2-3; a weak D match, TRBD1 (6 bases). The germline V gene encodes CDR1 MNHNS and CDR2 SASEGT. V gave up 8 bases and J gave up 0 bases, with 15 bases separating them. This CDR3 spans 15 amino acids. The chain's CDR3 is CASLPGEPSTDTQYF. The CDR3 region has the DNA TGTGCCAGCCTACCAGGGGAACCTAGCACAGATACGCAGTATTTT.

J is TRBJ1-6 and V is TRBV28, with a weak D call TRBD1 (5 bases). Trimming stripped 6 bases from V and 5 bases from J, with 14 bases between. The CDR3 loop spans 15 amino acids. The germline CDR1 and CDR2 sequences are MDHEN and SYDVKM. CDR3 sequence (DNA): TGTGCCAGCAGGAGCCGAGACAGACATAATTCACCCCTCCACTTT. Protein: CASRSRDRHNSPLHF.

This clonotype has ten or more counts. This chain uses TRBV30 with TRBJ1-2; D unresolved. CDR1 is GTSNPN, CDR2 SVGIG, per germline (reference sequence). Trimming removed 1 base from V and 7 bases from J, with 7 bases in between. The CDR3 has 11 residues. The CDR3 bases are TGTGCCTGGAGTGATGTTGGTGGCTACACCTTC. Its translation: CAWSDVGGYTF.

The rearrangement links TRBV20-1 to TRBJ1-1, with D possibly TRBD1 on 5 matching bases. The V end was cut by 5 bases, the J end by 0 bases, with 16 bases between. The CDR3 runs 15 residues. CDR1 DFQATT and CDR2 SNEGSKA come from the germline V gene (reference sequence). The CDR3 DNA follows: TGCAGTGCTCCGGCGAAGGGACTTATGAACACTGAAGCTTTCTTT. This sequence encodes CSAPAKGLMNTEAFF.

This clonotype has just a few counts. The chain is built from TRBV7-2 and TRBJ2-3; perhaps TRBD2 as D (6 bases). Between the trimmed V and J ends, which lost 2 bases and 6 bases, there was a span of 15 bases. Germline V gives CDR1 SGHTA, CDR2 FQGNSA. The CDR3 runs to 15 residues. CDR3 bases: TGTGCCAGCAGCTTACGGGGCGGGGTAGGGGATACGCAGTATTTT. It is translated as CASSLRGGVGDTQYF.

This clonotype was found many times. This rearrangement joins TRBV20-1 to TRBJ1-1; D is uncertain. With 0 bases removed from V and 0 bases from J, the gap between germline ends came to 11 bases. Per the germline V gene, CDR1 is DFQATT and CDR2 is SNEGSKA (reference sequence). This CDR3 has 15 residues. CDR3 amino acids: CSARDSQALNTEAFF. The CDR3 DNA sequence: TGCAGTGCTAGAGATTCCCAGGCGTTGAACACTGAAGCTTTCTTT.

The table lists this clonotype with many counts. The rearrangement uses TRBV11-2 and TRBJ1-1; no clear D gene. The CDR3 sequence is 13 residues long. V was trimmed by 1 base and J by 8 bases, leaving 11 bases between them. Germline CDR1 is SGHAT and CDR2 is FQNNGV. CDR3 bases: TGTGCCAGCAGCTTAGGGTGGCCCAGCGAAGCTTTCTTT. Encoded protein: CASSLGWPSEAFF.

The chain uses TRBV11-3 and TRBJ1-1, with 7 nucleotides matching TRBD1. The junction had 9 bases not matched to a gene; V was cut back by 4 bases and J by 4 bases. The CDR3 sequence is 15 residues long. The germline CDR1 and CDR2 sequences are SGHNT and YENEEA. The CDR3 DNA reads as TGTGCCAGCAGCTCTGGACAGGTGCTGGCCACTGAAGCTTTCTTT. Its protein product is CASSSGQVLATEAFF.

This chain links TRBV6-5 with TRBJ1-4, with 7 bases matching TRBD1. In germline, CDR1 is MNHEY, CDR2 SVGAGI. The CDR3 runs to 16 residues. J was trimmed by 6 bases and V by 1 base; bases with no gene match: 8. CDR3 in amino acids: CASSYFNRGRDEKLFF. Here the CDR3 DNA reads TGTGCCAGCAGTTACTTCAACAGGGGACGAGATGAAAAACTGTTTTTT.

This sequence joins TRBV19 and TRBJ2-4; 12 positions match TRBD2. The CDR3 totals 15 residues. The V and J ends lost 9 bases and 4 bases, in that order; junction bases with no gene match: 7. Germline V gene sequence: CDR1 LNHDA, CDR2 SQIVND (reference sequence). The CDR3 is CASGPGTSGKNIQYF. CDR3 DNA: TGTGCCAGCGGACCCGGGACTAGCGGGAAAAACATTCAGTACTTC.

This clonotype was counted at least ten times. DNA for the CDR3: TGTGCCAGCACTAAAACAGGGTTCCGCTCCTACGAGCAGTACTTC. Translating it yields CASTKTGFRSYEQYF. The chain joins TRBV28 to TRBJ2-7, with D perhaps TRBD1 (6 bases). With 7 bases removed from V and 0 bases from J, the gap between germline ends came to 16 bases. This CDR3 has 15 residues. Looked up from germline, CDR1 is MDHEN and CDR2 is SYDVKM.

The CDR3 spells CSVDLRFGQAQETQYF. DNA of the CDR3: TGCAGCGTTGATTTAAGGTTCGGACAAGCGCAAGAGACCCAGTACTTC. This chain joins TRBV29-1 and TRBJ2-5; perhaps TRBD1 as D (5 bases). Germline V gives CDR1 SQVTM, CDR2 ANQGSEA. With 3 bases removed from V and 2 bases from J, the gap between germline ends came to 19 bases. This CDR3 contains 16 residues.

This clonotype was counted at least ten times. The rearrangement uses TRBV28 and TRBJ1-1; no clear D. This CDR3 contains 14 residues. Deletions cut 3 bases from V and 0 bases from J, with 8 bases between. The germline V gene encodes CDR1 MDHEN and CDR2 SYDVKM. The CDR3 nucleotides are TGTGCCAGCAGTTTTGAGGAAATGAACACTGAAGCTTTCTTT. This encodes CASSFEEMNTEAFF.

Concerning this clonotype itself: This may be a read error, as it is one base from a much larger clone. The CDR3 does not close with the conserved phenylalanine or tryptophan, likely indicating a read error. V gene TRBV12-3 or TRBV12-4 combines with J gene TRBJ2-5, with D possibly called TRBD1 or TRBD2 (7 bases each). This CDR3 has 15 residues. Trimming removed 3 bases at V and 5 bases at J, with 16 bases between. DNA for the CDR3: TGTGCCAGCAGTTTGTTTTCAGGGGGAGGGGAGACCCAGTACTCC. The encoded protein is CASSLFSGGGETQYS.